The 19 T cell receptor beta chains below come from one sample, sequenced in a study of neurological immune-mediated disorders (dated by TCRdb to the late 2010s). Explained via the paper, the time point label denotes: longitudinal time-point 3. Libraries were constructed by 5' RACE. The instrument given in TCRdb is Illumina HiSeq 2500. TCRdb's own reprocessing of the public reads used fastp at Q25 and MiXCR and kept productive beta chains. One record per CDR3 amino acid sequence lists the most common genes and DNA. This sample is represented by under 130,000 distinct CDR3 sequences; about a tenth of them were singletons. The ten biggest clones cover approximately 3.3% of the sample. Input material: PBMCs. The receptors were gathered from a female donor with HTLV-1-associated myelopathy (HAM/TSP).

The rearrangement uses TRBV28 and TRBJ1-6; 7 nucleotides align to TRBD1. This CDR3 spans 16 amino acids. The germline gives CDR1 MDHEN, CDR2 SYDVKM. With 8 bases clipped from V and 1 base from J, the junction kept 8 bases outside the gene matches. The CDR3 DNA reads TGTGCCAGCCCTCCCACAGGGGTATCCTATAATTCACCCCTCCACTTT. Residues: CASPPTGVSYNSPLHF.

This clonotype came up many times. This chain joins TRBV12-3 or TRBV12-4 and TRBJ1-5; a weak D match, TRBD1 (5 bases). The CDR3 has 14 amino acids. The germline V and J ends were trimmed by 3 bases and 7 bases, with 13 bases remaining between them. The CDR3: CASSFAGGEQPQHF. DNA for the CDR3: TGTGCCAGCAGTTTCGCGGGGGGGGAACAGCCCCAGCATTTT.

This clonotype was detected ten times or more. The V call is TRBV5-6, the J call TRBJ2-2; D perhaps matches TRBD2 (5 bases). V dropped 1 base and J dropped 0 bases, with 10 bases sitting between them. The CDR3 has 16 amino acids. The germline V gene has CDR1 SGHDT and CDR2 YYEEEE. CDR3 residues: CASSLLAVSNTGELFF. In DNA, the CDR3 is TGTGCCAGCAGCTTGCTAGCCGTTTCGAACACCGGGGAGCTGTTTTTT.

This clonotype was detected many times. The chain uses TRBV7-2 and TRBJ2-2; D is unclear. Germline V gene sequence: CDR1 SGHTA, CDR2 FQGNSA. Trimming left V 5 bases short and J 12 bases short, with 13 bases between. CDR3 size: 12 residues. The CDR3 is CASSPPTSQLFF. DNA for the CDR3: TGTGCCAGCAGCCCCCCCACGAGCCAGCTGTTTTTT.

This clonotype came up many times. This sequence joins TRBV5-1 and TRBJ2-1; tentatively, D is TRBD2 (7 bases). CDR1 SGHRS and CDR2 YFSETQ come from the germline V gene. Trimming removed 4 bases at V and 2 bases at J, with 28 bases between. This CDR3 region has 20 residues. In nucleotides, the CDR3 is TGCGCCAGCAGCGGACGGGACATGACTGTCCAGCGGGGTACCTACAATGAGCAGTTCTTC. As protein: CASSGRDMTVQRGTYNEQFF.

This clonotype was counted a few times. The V gene is TRBV5-1, the J gene TRBJ1-1; D is possibly TRBD1 (6 bases). Trimming stripped 1 base from V and 0 bases from J, with 16 bases between. Germline CDR1 SGHRS, CDR2 YFSETQ. The CDR3 is 17 residues long. CDR3: CASSLMGRGPMNTEAFF. As DNA, the CDR3 is TGCGCCAGCAGCTTGATGGGCAGGGGCCCGATGAACACTGAAGCTTTCTTT.

This clonotype occurred many times. The chain carries TRBV5-1 and TRBJ2-4; possible D gene TRBD2, 5 bases. The CDR3 length is 15 residues. In germline, CDR1 is SGHRS, CDR2 YFSETQ. Trimming took off 0 bases at V and 2 bases at J, with 9 bases between the two ends. The CDR3 DNA is TGCGCCAGCAGCTTGGGGGGAGAACCCAAAAACATTCAGTACTTC. It translates to CASSLGGEPKNIQYF.

This clonotype was seen repeatedly, ten times or more. The J gene is TRBJ2-2, the V gene TRBV20-1; 14 nucleotides align to TRBD2. The germline gives CDR1 DFQATT, CDR2 SNEGSKA (reference sequence). The V gene end was trimmed by 3 bases and the J gene end by 3 bases; junction bases not matched to a gene: 12. The CDR3 is 19 amino acids. As DNA, the CDR3 is TGCAGTGCTAGGGACCGGACTAGCGGGGGGCCCCGGGACACCGGGGAGCTGTTTTTT. This codes for CSARDRTSGGPRDTGELFF.

This clonotype showed up many times. The chain has TRBV3-1 and TRBJ1-6; TRBD1 might be the D (5 bases). V dropped 3 bases and J dropped 6 bases, with 9 bases sitting between them. The germline V gene has CDR1 LGHDT and CDR2 YNNKEL (reference sequence). CDR3 size: 14 residues. The CDR3 DNA follows: TGTGCCAGCAGCCACAGGGCCAGTAATTCACCCCTCCACTTT. Its protein product is CASSHRASNSPLHF.

This clonotype was recorded at least ten times. The V and J genes are TRBV4-1 and TRBJ1-2; a weak D match, TRBD1 (5 bases). CDR1 and CDR2 from the germline V gene are MGHRA and YSYEKL. The CDR3 is made up of 14 amino acids. Trimming pared 0 bases from V and 5 bases from J, leaving 10 bases between. The CDR3 coding sequence is TGCGCCAGCAGCCAAGAGGAGGGGCGATATGGCTACACCTTC. Translation gives CASSQEEGRYGYTF.

This clonotype was detected a few times. This sequence joins TRBV19 and TRBJ2-7; 8 bases map to TRBD1. Trimming at V came to 6 bases and at J to 2 bases, leaving 9 bases not matched to a gene. CDR1 and CDR2 from the germline V gene are LNHDA and SQIVND (reference sequence). The CDR3 totals 15 residues. The chain's CDR3 is CASRLGQGKTYEQYF. The CDR3 coding sequence is TGTGCCAGTAGACTCGGACAGGGAAAAACCTACGAGCAGTACTTC.

This clonotype was seen at least ten times. This chain links TRBV7-9 with TRBJ2-1, with TRBD1 matching over 9 bases. Germline assignment: CDR1 SEHNR and CDR2 FQNEAQ (reference sequence). CDR3 length: 15 amino acids. V lost 4 bases, J lost 7 bases, and 8 bases stayed unmatched. The CDR3 region has the DNA TGTGCCAGCAGCTATGGACAGGGGATAAGTAATGAGCAGTTCTTC. Its translation: CASSYGQGISNEQFF.

This clonotype was found once. A much larger clonotype is one base distant, so this may be a read error. The chain has TRBV25-1 and TRBJ2-4; tentative D call: TRBD2 (6 bases). This CDR3 is 14 amino acids long. Deletions cut 6 bases from V and 9 bases from J, with 18 bases between. CDR1 and CDR2 from the germline V gene are MGHDK and SYGVNS. The DNA of the CDR3 is TGTGCCAGCAGCGCCCCCGGGACTGCAAGCATTCAGTACTTC. Encoded protein: CASSAPGTASIQYF. The whole variable domain, remainder taken from reference TRBV25-1 and TRBJ2-4, is EADIYQTPRYLVIGTGKKITLECSQTMGHDKMYWYQQDPGMELHLIHYSYGVNSTEKGDLSSESTVSRIRTEHFPLTLESARPSHTSQYLCASSAPGTASIQYFGAGTRLSVL.

This clonotype has ten or more counts. V is TRBV5-8 and J is TRBJ2-3; 8 bases align to TRBD2. The CDR3 consists of 15 residues. V shed 2 bases, J shed 4 bases, and the junction held 6 bases outside the gene matches. Germline CDR1 reads SGHTS; CDR2 reads YDEGEE. CDR3 protein: CASSFAGGLADTQYF. The CDR3 nucleotides read TGTGCCAGCAGCTTCGCGGGGGGCCTCGCAGATACGCAGTATTTT. Together with reference TRBV5-8 and TRBJ2-3, the CDR3 gives the full variable domain: EAGVTQSPTHLIKTRGQQATLRCSPISGHTSVYWYQQALGLGLQFLLWYDEGEERNRGNFPPRFSGRQFPNYSSELNVNALELEDSALYLCASSFAGGLADTQYFGPGTRLTVL.

This clonotype was found many times. The rearrangement joins TRBV30 to TRBJ2-7, with TRBD1 identical over 10 bases. V shed 3 bases and J 2 bases; nucleotides not matched to a gene: 4. The CDR3 consists of 14 residues. Germline-derived CDR1 and CDR2 are GTSNPN and SVGIG (reference sequence). Here the CDR3 reads CAWSSGTGAYEQYF. Here the CDR3 DNA reads TGTGCCTGGAGCTCCGGGACAGGGGCCTACGAGCAGTACTTC.

The rearrangement links TRBV7-2 to TRBJ2-3; D might be TRBD2 (6 bases). The CDR3 spans 13 residues. V lost 6 bases to trimming and J lost 6 bases, with 13 bases between them. Germline assignment: CDR1 SGHTA and CDR2 FQGNSA. The CDR3 nucleotides read TGTGCCAGCAGTCAGAAGCGGGTCGATACGCAGTATTTT. This sequence encodes CASSQKRVDTQYF. Supplemented by reference TRBV7-2 and TRBJ2-3, the full variable domain reads GAGVSQSPSNKVTEKGKDVELRCDPISGHTALYWYRQSLGQGLEFLIYFQGNSAPDKSGLPSDRFSAERTGGSVSTLTIQRTQQEDSAVYLCASSQKRVDTQYFGPGTRLTVL.

This clonotype was counted at least ten times. This chain uses TRBV5-1 with TRBJ2-7, with 7 bases fitting TRBD1. Trimming at V came to 2 bases and at J to 6 bases, leaving 8 bases not matched to a gene. The germline CDR1 and CDR2 sequences are SGHRS and YFSETQ. CDR3 length: 14 residues. Here the CDR3 DNA reads TGCGCCAGCAGCTTAAAGACAGGGCTCGTCGAGCAGTACTTC. Its protein is CASSLKTGLVEQYF.

This clonotype was counted many times. The rearrangement joins TRBV2 to TRBJ2-3; D unresolved. The germline CDR1 and CDR2 sequences are SNHLY and FYNNEI. This CDR3 contains 12 residues. V dropped 6 bases and J dropped 1 base, with 5 bases sitting between them. CDR3 DNA sequence: TGTGCCAGCAGCACTGGCACAGATACGCAGTATTTT. Translated: CASSTGTDTQYF. The full variable domain, in which reference TRBV2 and TRBJ2-3 provide the parts outside the CDR3, is EPEVTQTPSHQVTQMGQEVILRCVPISNHLYFYWYRQILGQKVEFLVSFYNNEISEKSEIFDDQFSVERPDGSNFTLKIRSTKLEDSAMYFCASSTGTDTQYFGPGTRLTVL.

This clonotype was seen at least ten times. The chain recombines TRBV12-3 or TRBV12-4 with TRBJ1-1; D unresolved. The germline V and J ends were trimmed by 3 bases and 0 bases, with 8 bases remaining between them. There are 14 residues in the CDR3. The CDR3 DNA sequence: TGTGCCAGCAGTTTCTTGGGTCTGAACACTGAAGCTTTCTTT. It encodes CASSFLGLNTEAFF.